The clone carrying this T cell receptor beta chain was counted once. Repertoires were generated with immunoSEQ multiplex PCR, while TCRdb's copy carries only in-frame clones and drops some. The sample lists around 77,000 clones, around 92% occurring once. This entry comes from a study of control samples from healthy donors and cancer patients. CDR1 GTSNPN and CDR2 SVGIG come from the germline V gene (reference sequence). Trimming removed 3 bases from V and 0 bases from J; junction bases left unmatched: 4. The CDR3 runs 14 residues. This receptor was obtained from a woman aged 60 to 75 in good health. Material for sequencing was blood. This chain links TRBV30 with TRBJ2-7; 8 nucleotides align to TRBD1. Here the CDR3 reads CAWSGQGNSYEQYF. The CDR3 DNA reads as TGTGCCTGGAGCGGACAGGGAAACTCCTACGAGCAGTACTTC.